What follows are 9 T cell receptor beta chains derived from one specimen sequenced in a study of blood T cell repertoires in COVID-19. Sequenced by immunoSEQ multiplex PCR; TCRdb stores in-frame clones only, minus some. There are 390,000 or so clones in the sample; roughly 85% occur only once, and approximately 1.4% lies in the top ten. Specimen: peripheral blood. These receptors came from a woman in her 30s with active or convalescent COVID-19.

This chain uses TRBV19 with TRBJ1-5, with D possibly TRBD1 on 5 matching bases. Germline V gene lookup returns CDR1 LNHDA and CDR2 SQIVND (reference sequence). The CDR3 spans 15 residues. Trimming shortened V by 4 bases and J by 3 bases, and 13 bases separated the two germline ends. CDR3 amino acids: CASSTGWGDNQPQHF. The DNA of the CDR3 is TGTGCCAGTAGTACCGGGTGGGGGGACAATCAGCCCCAGCATTTT.

The CDR3 region has the DNA TGCGCCAGCAGCTTGGGTAGTAGCATATACTACGAGCAGTTCTTC. Protein: CASSLGSSIYYEQFF. This chain uses TRBV5-1 with TRBJ2-1; D call uncertain. The V end was cut by 0 bases, the J end by 10 bases, with 17 bases between. Germline loops: CDR1 SGHRS, CDR2 YFSETQ. This CDR3 region has 15 residues.

The J gene is TRBJ2-1, the V gene TRBV4-1; 11 bases agree with TRBD1. Germline values: CDR1 MGHRA, CDR2 YSYEKL. The length of the CDR3 is 15 residues. V lost 3 bases and J lost 7; bases outside the gene matches: 5. CDR3 sequence reads: CASSQGQGGFNEQFF. DNA for the CDR3: TGCGCCAGCAGCCAGGGACAGGGGGGTTTTAATGAGCAGTTCTTC.

This clone was counted a few times. This CDR3 is CASSYVPGGQGYSNQPQHF. CDR3 DNA sequence: TGTGCCAGCAGTTACGTCCCTGGGGGACAGGGTTATAGCAATCAGCCCCAGCATTTT. The chain is built from TRBV6-2 or TRBV6-3 and TRBJ1-5; TRBD1 matches 9 bases. Germline CDR1 and CDR2: MNHEY and SVGEGT. This CDR3 comprises 19 residues. The V and J ends lost 2 bases and 0 bases, in that order; junction bases with no gene match: 11.

The gene calls are TRBV11-2 and TRBJ2-1; TRBD1 matches 8 bases. The germline V gene has CDR1 SGHAT and CDR2 FQNNGV. The CDR3 runs 16 residues. The J segment lost 2 bases and the V segment lost 5 bases, leaving 8 bases of the junction unmatched. CDR3 bases: TGTGCCAGCAGCGGGAGGACAGGGCTAACCTACAATGAGCAGTTCTTC. Protein: CASSGRTGLTYNEQFF.

The chain has TRBV13 and TRBJ2-1; 10 positions agree with TRBD2. Germline V lookup: CDR1 PRHDT, CDR2 FYEKMQ (reference sequence). CDR3 length: 16 amino acids. Unmatched junction bases numbered 8, after V lost 5 bases and J lost 4 bases. The CDR3 DNA is TGTGCCAGCAGCCCCTGGGGTAGCGGGGGGTACAATGAGCAGTTCTTC. Its translation is CASSPWGSGGYNEQFF. Looking up the rest from reference TRBV13 and TRBJ2-1 gives the full variable domain: AAGVIQSPRHLIKEKRETATLKCYPIPRHDTVYWYQQGPGQDPQFLISFYEKMQSDKGSIPDRFSAQQFSDYHSELNMSSLELGDSALYFCASSPWGSGGYNEQFFGPGTRLTVL.

The chain uses TRBV6-5 and TRBJ1-4; no firm D call. The CDR3 has 15 amino acids. V lost 4 bases to trimming and J lost 7 bases, with 16 bases between them. In germline, CDR1 is MNHEY, CDR2 SVGAGI. The CDR3 is CASSSTRTGSEKLFF. The CDR3 nucleotides read TGTGCCAGCAGTTCTACGAGGACCGGGAGTGAAAAACTGTTTTTT.

The rearrangement joins TRBV6-2 or TRBV6-3 to TRBJ1-2; possible D gene TRBD1, 6 bases. There are 16 residues in the CDR3. The V end was cut by 5 bases, the J end by 5 bases, with 21 bases between. CDR1 is MNHEY, CDR2 SVGEGT, per germline. Here the CDR3 DNA reads TGTGCCAGCAGTCAAGGGATTAAAGGGGGAAGGTATGGCTACACCTTC. Translating it yields CASSQGIKGGRYGYTF.

The rearrangement joins TRBV3-1 (or the pseudogene TRBV3-2) to TRBJ1-3, with 7 bases aligning to TRBD1. The CDR3 spans 14 residues. V trimming: 4 bases; J trimming: 1 base; junction bases outside the gene matches: 1. Germline V gives CDR1 LGHDT, CDR2 YNNKEL (reference sequence). The CDR3: CASSPTGSGNTIYF. CDR3 sequence (DNA): TGTGCCAGCAGCCCGACAGGGTCTGGAAACACCATATATTTT.